Listed here are 28 T cell receptor beta chains from one sample, sequenced in a study of blood T cell repertoires in COVID-19. Sequencing was performed with immunoSEQ multiplex PCR; in TCRdb, only in-frame clones are kept and a portion is missing. The sample contains around 370,000 clones, approximately 90% of which appear only once. The sample comprised PBMCs or T cells enriched from blood (not recorded which). Receptors were obtained from a woman aged 18 to 35 who had recovered from COVID-19.

The chain combines TRBV28 with TRBJ1-2; no reliable D call. From germline, CDR1 is MDHEN and CDR2 SYDVKM. The V end was cut by 7 bases, the J end by 1 base, with 7 bases between. The length of the CDR3 is 12 residues. The CDR3, as DNA: TGTGCCAGCACCGGTAATAACTATGGCTACACCTTC. Its translation: CASTGNNYGYTF.

The CDR3 region is CASSPIPGQMVNEQFF. The CDR3 nucleotides are TGTGCCAGCTCACCAATACCGGGACAGATGGTCAATGAGCAGTTCTTC. V usage is TRBV18 and J usage is TRBJ2-1; the match to TRBD1 covers 7 bases. V lost 2 bases to trimming and J lost 6 bases; unmatched junction nucleotides: 10. This CDR3 has 16 residues. From germline, CDR1 is KGHSH and CDR2 LQKENI.

The rearrangement links TRBV10-1 to TRBJ1-5; 11 nucleotides line up with TRBD1. Germline CDR1 and CDR2: WNHNN and SYGVQD (reference sequence). The length of the CDR3 is 18 residues. V dropped 8 bases and J dropped 5; count of bases not matched to a gene: 17. This CDR3 reads CASPTGTGGILAHQPQHF. The CDR3 DNA follows: TGCGCCAGCCCCACCGGGACAGGGGGTATCCTAGCCCATCAGCCCCAGCATTTT.

This rearrangement joins TRBV7-2 to TRBJ1-5; D is unresolved. This CDR3 spans 14 amino acids. Per germline, CDR1 SGHTA and CDR2 FQGNSA. V dropped 1 base and J dropped 6 bases, with 10 bases sitting between them. The CDR3: CASSLVEGPQPQHF. The DNA for the CDR3 is TGTGCCAGCAGCTTAGTCGAGGGTCCTCAGCCCCAGCATTTT.

This chain joins TRBV29-1 and TRBJ1-4, with D tentatively TRBD1 (5 bases). The V end was cut by 6 bases, the J end by 7 bases, with 18 bases between. Germline V lookup: CDR1 SQVTM, CDR2 ANQGSEA. This CDR3 comprises 14 residues. In DNA, the CDR3 is TGCAGCGTCCGGGAGATCTGGGACCTTGAAAAACTGTTTTTT. Translating it yields CSVREIWDLEKLFF.

The chain combines TRBV12-3 or TRBV12-4 with TRBJ1-2, with D hard to call. There are 13 residues in the CDR3. With 3 bases removed from V and 2 bases from J, the gap between germline ends came to 7 bases. The CDR3 sequence is CASSLRRNYGYTF. CDR3 sequence (DNA): TGTGCCAGCAGTTTGAGGCGGAACTATGGCTACACCTTC.

The chain uses TRBV9 and TRBJ1-3; D possibly corresponds to TRBD1 (5 bases). V dropped 3 bases and J dropped 4 bases, with 20 bases sitting between them. The length of the CDR3 is 17 residues. Germline-derived CDR1 and CDR2 are SGDLS and YYNGEE. CDR3 sequence (DNA): TGTGCCAGCAGCGCGGAGGGGCCTGGGGGGTCCGGAAACACCATATATTTT. Amino acid sequence: CASSAEGPGGSGNTIYF.

This sequence joins TRBV4-1 and TRBJ1-2; 8 bases align to TRBD1. From germline, CDR1 is MGHRA and CDR2 YSYEKL. V was clipped by 5 bases and J by 4 bases; unmatched bases: 9. This CDR3 is built from 15 residues. The CDR3, as DNA: TGCGCCAGCAGCACCCAGGGGGCGCAGATCTATGGCTACACCTTC. It encodes CASSTQGAQIYGYTF.

This chain joins TRBV4-1 and TRBJ2-6; maybe TRBD2 (5 bases). The CDR3 is 17 amino acids. The V and J ends lost 4 bases and 2 bases respectively, with 15 bases between them. Germline V lookup: CDR1 MGHRA, CDR2 YSYEKL. The CDR3 bases are TGCGCCAGCAGCCGGCTCACGGGGATAGCTGGGGCCAACGTCCTGACTTTC. Translated, it gives CASSRLTGIAGANVLTF.

The V and J genes are TRBV18 and TRBJ2-7; D ambiguous. The CDR3 covers 17 residues. Deletions cut 4 bases from V and 2 bases from J, with 21 bases between. Germline V gene sequence: CDR1 KGHSH, CDR2 LQKENI. The CDR3 region is CASSLTTFSVKTYEQYF. CDR3 nucleotides: TGTGCCAGCTCACTCACCACCTTTTCAGTAAAAACCTACGAGCAGTACTTC.

The chain has TRBV5-1 and TRBJ2-5; possibly TRBD2 for D (6 bases). The CDR3 contains 15 residues. The ends were cut back, 0 bases at V and 1 base at J, with 10 bases in the middle. Germline loops: CDR1 SGHRS, CDR2 YFSETQ. CDR3 bases: TGCGCCAGCAGCTTGGGGGCGGGGCCCCAAGAGACCCAGTACTTC. Encoded protein: CASSLGAGPQETQYF. Full variable domain (rest looked up from reference TRBV5-1 and TRBJ2-5): KAGVTQTPRYLIKTRGQQVTLSCSPISGHRSVSWYQQTPGQGLQFLFEYFSETQRNKGNFPGRFSGRQFSNSRSEMNVSTLELGDSALYLCASSLGAGPQETQYFGPGTRLLVL.

The chain combines TRBV10-3 with TRBJ2-6; 11 bases match TRBD1. The length of the CDR3 is 16 residues. Trimming took 7 bases from V and 0 from J; bases not matched to a gene: 2. Germline V lookup: CDR1 ENHRY, CDR2 SYGVKD. CDR3 amino acids: CAITGTGGSGANVLTF. The CDR3 DNA reads as TGTGCCATCACAGGGACAGGGGGCTCTGGGGCCAACGTCCTGACTTTC.

V gene TRBV3-1 (or the pseudogene TRBV3-2) combines with J gene TRBJ1-6; the D gene is possibly TRBD1 (6 bases). The CDR3 is made up of 14 amino acids. V was cut by 4 bases and J by 5 bases, with 9 bases left in between. Germline CDR1 is LGHDT and CDR2 is YNNKEL (reference sequence). The CDR3 region has the DNA TGTGCCAGCAGCCCGGGACAAGATAATTCACCCCTCCACTTT. Translating gives CASSPGQDNSPLHF.

The chain joins TRBV7-8 to TRBJ1-1; maybe TRBD1 (6 bases). The CDR3 runs to 16 residues. Trimming cost V 0 bases and J 5 bases, with 16 bases left between them. Germline CDR1 reads SGHVS; CDR2 reads FQNEAQ. CDR3 in amino acids: CASSLALGRGSTEAFF. The DNA of the CDR3 is TGTGCCAGCAGCTTAGCGCTGGGCAGGGGCTCGACTGAAGCTTTCTTT.

V is TRBV6-5 and J is TRBJ1-2; D possibly corresponds to TRBD1 (5 bases). The ends were cut back, 4 bases at V and 7 bases at J, with 16 bases in the middle. The germline V gene encodes CDR1 MNHEY and CDR2 SVGAGI. CDR3 length: 14 residues. The CDR3 DNA is TGTGCCAGCAGTTCCATCTTCCAGGGTCTTGGCTACACCTTC. Translated: CASSSIFQGLGYTF.

This clone came up once. The chain links TRBV3-1 (or the pseudogene TRBV3-2) to TRBJ2-3, with 8 bases identical to TRBD2. CDR1 LGHDT and CDR2 YNNKEL come from the germline V gene (reference sequence). Trimming at V came to 5 bases and at J to 3 bases, leaving 13 bases not matched to a gene. The CDR3 loop spans 17 amino acids. The CDR3 loop reads CASSVRVNGGGTDTQYF. The CDR3 region has the DNA TGTGCCAGCAGCGTCCGAGTGAACGGGGGGGGAACAGATACGCAGTATTTT.

V and J are TRBV7-2 and TRBJ2-7; 9 bases match TRBD1. The CDR3 loop spans 12 amino acids. In germline, CDR1 is SGHTA, CDR2 FQGNSA. Trimming at V came to 6 bases and at J to 5 bases, leaving 2 bases not matched to a gene. CDR3 residues: CASRDRGNEQYF. CDR3 coding DNA: TGTGCCAGCAGGGACAGGGGTAACGAGCAGTACTTC.

The CDR3 coding sequence is TGTGCCAGCTCACCAGTCCCTAGCTCCTACAATGAGCAGTTCTTC. Amino acids: CASSPVPSSYNEQFF. V gene TRBV18 combines with J gene TRBJ2-1; D gene ambiguous. This CDR3 comprises 15 residues. Germline-derived CDR1 and CDR2 are KGHSH and LQKENI. V was clipped by 2 bases and J by 0 bases, with 8 bases between them.

V is TRBV28 and J is TRBJ1-1, with TRBD1 matching over 8 bases. Germline trimming cut 6 bases from V and 3 bases from J; bases unmatched to any gene: 12. The CDR3 has 16 amino acids. Germline assignment: CDR1 MDHEN and CDR2 SYDVKM. Written as DNA, the CDR3 is TGTGCCAGCAGCTACGGGACAGGTAAGATCGACACTGAAGCTTTCTTT. Translation gives CASSYGTGKIDTEAFF.

The sample holds one count of this clone. V and J are TRBV4-2 and TRBJ2-3; 11 bases agree with TRBD2. Germline V gene lookup returns CDR1 LGHNA and CDR2 YNFKEQ. Losses at the gene ends were 4 bases for V and 0 bases for J; bases not matched to a gene: 6. The CDR3 length is 17 residues. CDR3 sequence (DNA): TGTGCCAGCAGCCTGGGACTAGCGGCCACTAGCACAGATACGCAGTATTTT. Its translation is CASSLGLAATSTDTQYF.

The chain couples TRBV5-6 to TRBJ2-3, with 11 bases that match TRBD2. Trimming took 4 bases from V and 1 from J; bases not matched to a gene: 5. The CDR3 contains 16 residues. The germline V gene encodes CDR1 SGHDT and CDR2 YYEEEE. The CDR3 is CASSPVTSGGTDTQYF. CDR3 sequence (DNA): TGTGCCAGCAGCCCAGTGACTAGCGGGGGCACAGATACGCAGTATTTT.

Only a few counts were recorded for this clone. J is TRBJ1-1 and V is TRBV5-6; D is possibly TRBD1 (5 bases). Germline loops: CDR1 SGHDT, CDR2 YYEEEE. Trimming cost V 4 bases and J 6 bases, with 13 bases left between them. The CDR3 is 13 amino acids. Here the CDR3 DNA reads TGTGCCAGCAGCAAGGAGGGGATCCCTGAAGCTTTCTTT. It codes for CASSKEGIPEAFF.

This sequence joins TRBV5-1 and TRBJ2-4; 7 positions match TRBD2. This CDR3 contains 16 residues. The junction had 10 bases not matched to a gene; V was cut back by 5 bases and J by 2 bases. Germline V gives CDR1 SGHRS, CDR2 YFSETQ. The DNA for the CDR3 is TGCGCCAGCAGATCGGACGGGGGGATTACCAAAAACATTCAGTACTTC. This translates into CASRSDGGITKNIQYF.

The chain employs TRBV5-4 and TRBJ1-2, with TRBD1 matching over 8 bases. The CDR3 covers 16 residues. Germline V gene sequence: CDR1 SGHNT, CDR2 YYREEE (reference sequence). Trimming cost V 0 bases and J 8 bases; bases outside gene matches: 12. CDR3 sequence: CASSLGTGRGSGGYTF. CDR3 in DNA: TGTGCCAGCAGCTTGGGGACAGGGCGGGGGTCAGGGGGCTACACCTTC. The whole variable domain, filled in from reference TRBV5-4 and TRBJ1-2, reads ETGVTQSPTHLIKTRGQQVTLRCSSQSGHNTVSWYQQALGQGPQFIFQYYREEENGRGNFPPRFSGLQFPNYSSELNVNALELDDSALYLCASSLGTGRGSGGYTFGSGTRLTVV.

The chain combines TRBV4-3 with TRBJ2-3; TRBD2 agrees at 12 bases. Losses at the gene ends were 3 bases for V and 5 bases for J; bases not matched to a gene: 15. The CDR3 spans 19 residues. Germline CDR1 and CDR2: LGHNA and YSLEER. CDR3 coding DNA: TGCGCCAGCAGCCATTCTCGCACCCTAGCGGGGGGGCCGGGAGATACGCAGTATTTT. It codes for CASSHSRTLAGGPGDTQYF.

Details on this clone: The same CDR3 also results from other DNA sequences found in this sample. The chain is built from TRBV6-5 and TRBJ1-2, with D unresolved. This CDR3 contains 13 residues. Per germline, CDR1 MNHEY and CDR2 SVGAGI. With 0 bases removed from V and 8 bases from J, the gap between germline ends came to 10 bases. CDR3 region: CASSYSTGYGYTF. CDR3 DNA sequence: TGTGCCAGCAGTTACTCGACCGGGTACGGCTACACCTTC.

This sequence joins TRBV4-1 and TRBJ1-4; 7 bases map to TRBD1. V was clipped by 3 bases and J by 4 bases; unmatched bases: 14. This CDR3 contains 18 residues. CDR1 is MGHRA and CDR2 is YSYEKL in the germline V gene. Written as DNA, the CDR3 is TGCGCCAGCAGCCATCCCAAGAACCCCGGGACAGTTAATGAAAAACTGTTTTTT. Translation gives CASSHPKNPGTVNEKLFF.

This clone was recorded a few times. V and J are TRBV5-4 and TRBJ2-7; TRBD2 agrees at 7 bases. This CDR3 spans 16 amino acids. After removal of 1 base from V and 0 bases from J, the junction contained 7 bases not matched to a gene. CDR1 is SGHNT and CDR2 is YYREEE in the germline V gene (reference sequence). The CDR3 coding sequence is TGTGCCAGCAGCTTGAACTCACCGGGGGGCTCCTACGAGCAGTACTTC. This gives the protein CASSLNSPGGSYEQYF. Full variable domain (rest looked up from reference TRBV5-4 and TRBJ2-7): ETGVTQSPTHLIKTRGQQVTLRCSSQSGHNTVSWYQQALGQGPQFIFQYYREEENGRGNFPPRFSGLQFPNYSSELNVNALELDDSALYLCASSLNSPGGSYEQYFGPGTRLTVT.